The T cell receptor beta chain described here comes from a study of blood T cell repertoires in COVID-19. Produced via immunoSEQ multiplex PCR; TCRdb's table is partial and in-frame only. The repertoire includes under 500,000 clones, about 90% of them detected once, and approximately 2% sits in the top ten. Germline CDR1 reads SEHNR; CDR2 reads FQNEAQ (reference sequence). This CDR3 contains 15 residues. The V and J ends lost 5 bases and 7 bases respectively, with 21 bases between them. The source material was PBMCs or T cells enriched from blood (not recorded which). The receptor comes from a woman aged 18-29 years with acute COVID-19. The chain carries TRBV7-9 and TRBJ2-7, with a tentative D call TRBD1 (5 bases). CDR3 region: CASSAPDTDPLEQYF. DNA of the CDR3: TGTGCCAGCAGCGCACCGGACACGGACCCCCTGGAGCAGTACTTC.